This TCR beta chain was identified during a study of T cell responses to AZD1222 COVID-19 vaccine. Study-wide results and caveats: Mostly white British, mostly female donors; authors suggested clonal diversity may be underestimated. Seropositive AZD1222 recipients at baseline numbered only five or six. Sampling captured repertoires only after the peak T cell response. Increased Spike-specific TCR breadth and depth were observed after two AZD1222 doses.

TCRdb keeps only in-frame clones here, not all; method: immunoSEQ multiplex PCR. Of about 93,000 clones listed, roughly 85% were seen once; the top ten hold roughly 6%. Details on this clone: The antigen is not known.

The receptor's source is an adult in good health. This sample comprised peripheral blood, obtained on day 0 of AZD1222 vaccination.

The CDR3 DNA follows: TGTGCTAGCGCCTTAGTTACAGATACGCAGTATTTT. It specifies CASALVTDTQYF. This chain links TRBV7-7 with TRBJ2-3; perhaps TRBD2 as D (5 bases). This CDR3 region has 12 residues. Germline loops: CDR1 SSHAT, CDR2 FNYEAQ (reference sequence).